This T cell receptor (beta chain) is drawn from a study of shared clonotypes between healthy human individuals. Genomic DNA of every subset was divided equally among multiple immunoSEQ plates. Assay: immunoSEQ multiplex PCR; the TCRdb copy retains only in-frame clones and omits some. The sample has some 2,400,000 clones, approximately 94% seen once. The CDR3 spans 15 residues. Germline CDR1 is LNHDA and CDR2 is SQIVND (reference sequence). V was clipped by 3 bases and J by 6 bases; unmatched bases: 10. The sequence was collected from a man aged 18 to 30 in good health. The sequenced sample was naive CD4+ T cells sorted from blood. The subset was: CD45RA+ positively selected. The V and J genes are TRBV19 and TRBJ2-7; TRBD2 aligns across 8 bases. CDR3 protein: CASSINSGLAGEQYF. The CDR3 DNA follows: TGTGCCAGTAGTATTAACTCAGGACTAGCTGGCGAGCAGTACTTC. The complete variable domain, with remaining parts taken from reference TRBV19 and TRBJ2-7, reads DGGITQSPKYLFRKEGQNVTLSCEQNLNHDAMYWYRQDPGQGLRLIYYSQIVNDFQKGDIAEGYSVSREKKESFPLTVTSAQKNPTAFYLCASSINSGLAGEQYFGPGTRLTVT.